In this sample, the clone carrying this T cell receptor beta chain turned up once. Data came from immunoSEQ multiplex PCR; TCRdb stores just in-frame clones and leaves some out. The sample has 150,000 to 200,000 clones, 70% to 90% seen once. This entry belongs to a study of blood T cell repertoires in COVID-19. Material: peripheral blood. The origin of this receptor is a human donor in a cohort sampled during active COVID-19.

As DNA, the CDR3 is TGCGCCAGCAGCCCCCAATCGACAGGTCTCGGCTCTGGAAACACCATATATTTT. Protein product: CASSPQSTGLGSGNTIYF. V and J are TRBV5-1 and TRBJ1-3; D is perhaps TRBD1 (6 bases). The CDR3 loop spans 18 amino acids. Germline V gene data show CDR1 as SGHRS and CDR2 as YFSETQ. Trimming stripped 4 bases from V and 0 bases from J, with 20 bases between.